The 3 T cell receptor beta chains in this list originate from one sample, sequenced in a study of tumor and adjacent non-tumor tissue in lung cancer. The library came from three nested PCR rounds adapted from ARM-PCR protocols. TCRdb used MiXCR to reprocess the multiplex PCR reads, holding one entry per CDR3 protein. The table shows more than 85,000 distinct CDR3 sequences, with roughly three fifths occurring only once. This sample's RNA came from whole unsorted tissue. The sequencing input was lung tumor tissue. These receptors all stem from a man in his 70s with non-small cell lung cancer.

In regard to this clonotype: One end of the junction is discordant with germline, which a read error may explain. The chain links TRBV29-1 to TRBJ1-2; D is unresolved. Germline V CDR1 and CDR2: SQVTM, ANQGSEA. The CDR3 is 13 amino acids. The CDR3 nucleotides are TGCAGCGCAGACCAGCCGGAATCTTATGGCCACATCTTC. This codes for CSADQPESYGHIF.

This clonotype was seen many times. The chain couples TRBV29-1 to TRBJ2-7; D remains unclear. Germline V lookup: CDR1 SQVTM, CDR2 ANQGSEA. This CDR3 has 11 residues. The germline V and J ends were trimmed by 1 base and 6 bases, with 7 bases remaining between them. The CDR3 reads CSVEGGFEQYF. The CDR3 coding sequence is TGCAGCGTTGAAGGGGGATTCGAGCAGTACTTC.

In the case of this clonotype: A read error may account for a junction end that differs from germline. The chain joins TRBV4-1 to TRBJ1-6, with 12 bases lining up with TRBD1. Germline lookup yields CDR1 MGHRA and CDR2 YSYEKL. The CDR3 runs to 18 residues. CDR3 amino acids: CASSQDPKGQGARWSLHF. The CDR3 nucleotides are TGCGCCAGCAGCCAAGATCCCAAGGGACAGGGGGCCCGGTGGTCCCTACACTTT.